Following are 17 T cell receptor beta chains from one sample sequenced in a study of blood T cell repertoires in COVID-19 (dated by TCRdb to the early 2020s). Libraries came from the immunoSEQ multiplex PCR assay. TCRdb took this table from immuneACCESS and kept in-frame rearrangements with V and J called. Such tables lack part of the clones; where checked against another copy, unresolved V genes explain under half of the gap, and the rest is unexplained. This sample gives 350,000 or so clones in total; over 75% of them show up just once. The top ten clonotypes cover 8.5% to 12% of the sample. The sample taken for sequencing was peripheral blood. These receptors were obtained from a woman aged 25 to 39 with COVID-19, enrolled during active disease.

The chain employs TRBV6-5 and TRBJ1-2; D remains unclear. The germline V gene has CDR1 MNHEY and CDR2 SVGAGI. The V end was cut by 10 bases, the J end by 5 bases, with 17 bases between. The CDR3 covers 13 residues. The CDR3 here is CAIRASRGYGYTF. The CDR3 coding sequence is TGTGCCATCCGCGCGTCGCGAGGTTATGGCTACACCTTC.

The V and J genes are TRBV24-1 and TRBJ2-2; tentative D call: TRBD2 (6 bases). Trimming cost V 5 bases and J 3 bases, with 9 bases left between them. The CDR3 sequence is 14 residues long. Per germline, CDR1 KGHDR and CDR2 SFDVKD. CDR3 sequence (DNA): TGTGCCACCAGTGTCGGGGAGGACACCGGGGAGCTGTTTTTT. Its protein is CATSVGEDTGELFF.

The chain is built from TRBV4-1 and TRBJ2-7, with D perhaps matching TRBD1 (5 bases). The CDR3 sequence is 14 residues long. Trimming cost V 0 bases and J 3 bases, with 9 bases left between them. The V gene's germline CDR1 is MGHRA and CDR2 YSYEKL. Here the CDR3 reads CASSQEPTVYEQYF. The DNA for the CDR3 is TGCGCCAGCAGCCAAGAGCCGACAGTCTACGAGCAGTACTTC.

In its sample, this clone was seen once. This rearrangement joins TRBV29-1 to TRBJ2-1, with 12 bases matching TRBD1. Germline CDR1 and CDR2: SQVTM and ANQGSEA. The trim removed 7 bases at V and 4 bases at J, leaving 5 bases unmatched. This CDR3 region has 14 residues. The CDR3 loop reads CSDAGQGAYNEQFF. CDR3 coding DNA: TGCAGCGATGCGGGACAGGGGGCTTACAATGAGCAGTTCTTC.

The J gene is TRBJ1-6, the V gene TRBV5-1; the D gene is possibly TRBD1 (5 bases). From germline, CDR1 is SGHRS and CDR2 YFSETQ. Deletions cut 0 bases from V and 6 bases from J, with 10 bases between. This CDR3 has 15 amino acids. This chain's CDR3 is CASSLGRDANSPLHF. The DNA of the CDR3 is TGCGCCAGCAGCTTGGGCAGGGATGCTAATTCACCCCTCCACTTT.

The chain carries TRBV7-2 and TRBJ2-2; 11 bases match TRBD1. J gave up 4 bases and V 6 bases, and 7 bases lay outside the gene matches. Germline CDR1 reads SGHTA; CDR2 reads FQGNSA. This CDR3 is built from 16 residues. CDR3 in DNA: TGTGCCAGCAGATCAACCGGGACAGGGGGCACCGGGGAGCTGTTTTTT. Protein: CASRSTGTGGTGELFF.

The gene calls are TRBV24-1 and TRBJ2-1; 13 nucleotides match TRBD2. This CDR3 contains 16 residues. Germline CDR1 reads KGHDR; CDR2 reads SFDVKD. The J segment lost 10 bases and the V segment lost 2 bases, leaving 7 bases of the junction unmatched. CDR3 sequence (DNA): TGTGCCACCAGTGATTGGACTAGCGGGGGAGCTATGGAGCAGTTCTTC. Protein sequence: CATSDWTSGGAMEQFF.

Comments on this clone: A read error may account for a junction end that differs from germline. The chain uses TRBV7-9 and TRBJ2-7, with D maybe TRBD2 (5 bases). The CDR3 sequence is 11 residues long. CDR1 is SEHNR, CDR2 FQNEAQ, per germline (reference sequence). CDR3 sequence (DNA): TGTGCCAGCAGCTTAGGAGGGTCCGGGTTCTTC. Its translation is CASSLGGSGFF.

The rearrangement joins TRBV7-9 to TRBJ2-7, with 10 bases matching TRBD1. The germline CDR1 and CDR2 sequences are SEHNR and FQNEAQ (reference sequence). The CDR3 spans 15 residues. With V trimmed by 5 bases and J by 6 bases, 10 bases remained unmatched. The CDR3 DNA is TGTGCCAGCAGCCCCCGGACAGGGGGGGAGTCCGAGCAGTACTTC. Its protein is CASSPRTGGESEQYF.

This sequence joins TRBV30 and TRBJ2-5; D call uncertain. Trimming removed 0 bases at V and 5 bases at J, with 7 bases between. The CDR3 runs to 12 residues. Germline loops: CDR1 GTSNPN, CDR2 SVGIG (reference sequence). CDR3 bases: TGTGCCTGGAGTGTACGGTGGGAGACCCAGTACTTC. Its protein is CAWSVRWETQYF.

The V call is TRBV11-2, the J call TRBJ2-7; 9 nucleotides align to TRBD2. Germline V lookup: CDR1 SGHAT, CDR2 FQNNGV. The V and J ends lost 5 bases and 3 bases, in that order; junction bases with no gene match: 14. CDR3 size: 17 residues. The CDR3 region is CASSPIGTSGRIYEQYF. The CDR3 DNA reads as TGTGCCAGCAGCCCTATAGGTACTAGCGGGCGAATCTACGAGCAGTACTTC.

The chain carries TRBV3-1 (or the pseudogene TRBV3-2) and TRBJ2-2; D not resolved. The V gene lost 1 base and the J gene lost 7 bases, with 22 bases spanning the gap. Per germline, CDR1 LGHDT and CDR2 YNNKEL (reference sequence). This CDR3 has 18 amino acids. CDR3 amino acids: CASSQGTSAQVGFGELFF. CDR3 nucleotide sequence: TGTGCCAGCAGCCAAGGAACTTCAGCTCAGGTTGGGTTCGGGGAGCTGTTTTTT.

The chain uses TRBV7-9 and TRBJ1-2; 10 nucleotides agree with TRBD1. The CDR3 runs 16 residues. V lost 1 base and J lost 4; bases outside the gene matches: 6. Germline V gene sequence: CDR1 SEHNR, CDR2 FQNEAQ (reference sequence). This CDR3 is CASSLGDRGSAYGYTF. As DNA, the CDR3 is TGTGCCAGCAGCTTAGGGGACAGGGGATCGGCCTATGGCTACACCTTC.

In its sample, this clone was seen once. This sequence joins TRBV15 and TRBJ2-2, with D possibly being TRBD2 (5 bases). V lost 4 bases, J lost 5 bases, and 11 bases lay in between. Germline CDR1 reads LNHNV; CDR2 reads YYDKDF (reference sequence). CDR3 length: 14 residues. CDR3 protein: CATSTTGWTGELFF. CDR3 nucleotides: TGTGCCACCAGCACTACGGGGTGGACCGGGGAGCTGTTTTTT.

V gene TRBV27 combines with J gene TRBJ1-2; 7 nucleotides agree with TRBD1. Germline V lookup: CDR1 MNHEY, CDR2 SMNVEV (reference sequence). This CDR3 comprises 15 residues. With V trimmed by 8 bases and J by 4 bases, 13 bases remained unmatched. The CDR3 sequence is CASLDLTGPSYGYTF. Written as DNA, the CDR3 is TGTGCCAGCCTCGACTTGACAGGGCCTAGCTATGGCTACACCTTC.

CDR3: CASNGLAGPIEQFF. Written as DNA, the CDR3 is TGCGCCAGCAATGGTTTGGCAGGGCCCATTGAGCAGTTCTTC. The chain has TRBV5-1 and TRBJ2-1; TRBD1 is a possible D gene (5 bases). The V gene's germline CDR1 is SGHRS and CDR2 YFSETQ. The CDR3 has 14 residues. V was trimmed by 6 bases and J by 9 bases, leaving 19 bases between them.

The chain combines TRBV15 with TRBJ2-7; 7 bases are shared with TRBD1. The germline V gene has CDR1 LNHNV and CDR2 YYDKDF (reference sequence). Trimming cost V 5 bases and J 2 bases; bases outside gene matches: 12. The CDR3 sequence is 16 residues long. CDR3 sequence: CATSPTDGTAAYEQYF. CDR3 DNA: TGTGCCACCAGCCCCACCGACGGGACAGCCGCCTACGAGCAGTACTTC.